These 32 T cell receptor beta chains share one sample of origin, sequenced in a study of CD4+ T cells in melanoma. Clones were sequenced by immunoSEQ multiplex PCR, and TCRdb holds only the in-frame ones, with some missing. This table has around 10,000 clones, roughly two thirds appearing once. Sequencing used cells from a culture (not recorded whether cultured in vitro). The source is a human donor with melanoma.

This clone was detected a few times. V usage is TRBV5-1 and J usage is TRBJ2-7; TRBD2 is a possible D gene (7 bases). Germline CDR1 and CDR2: SGHRS and YFSETQ. The CDR3 is made up of 15 amino acids. With 7 bases removed from V and 4 bases from J, the gap between germline ends came to 21 bases. CDR3 loop: CASRRGPGDQYEQYF. CDR3 nucleotides: TGCGCCAGCCGGCGGGGGCCCGGAGACCAATACGAGCAGTACTTC.

The chain employs TRBV2 and TRBJ2-5; TRBD2 agrees at 7 bases. The ends lost 2 bases at V and 2 bases at J; junction bases unmatched: 5. This CDR3 is 15 amino acids long. Germline CDR1 SNHLY, CDR2 FYNNEI. The CDR3 spells CASSEIVGGQETQYF. The CDR3 DNA follows: TGTGCCAGCAGTGAAATCGTCGGGGGGCAAGAGACCCAGTACTTC.

The chain uses TRBV2 and TRBJ1-6; D gene ambiguous. Trimming pared 8 bases from V and 5 bases from J, leaving 13 bases between. The CDR3 is 14 amino acids. The germline V gene encodes CDR1 SNHLY and CDR2 FYNNEI. The CDR3 bases are TGTGCCAGCGGTAATTACGGGAATAATTCACCCCTCCACTTT. This codes for CASGNYGNNSPLHF.

The V and J genes are TRBV6-1 and TRBJ1-5, with D tentatively TRBD1 (6 bases). CDR3 size: 14 residues. The V end was cut by 8 bases, the J end by 7 bases, with 18 bases between. In germline, CDR1 is MNHNS, CDR2 SASEGT. The CDR3 region is CASHEGGVLQPQHF. For the CDR3, the DNA is TGTGCCAGCCATGAGGGGGGCGTTTTGCAGCCCCAGCATTTT.

The chain uses TRBV2 and TRBJ2-3; D is unresolved. The germline V gene has CDR1 SNHLY and CDR2 FYNNEI. Deletions cut 7 bases from V and 3 bases from J, with 11 bases between. The CDR3 is 13 amino acids. The CDR3 sequence: CASKMMVTDTQYF. The CDR3 DNA reads as TGTGCCAGCAAGATGATGGTGACAGATACGCAGTATTTT.

The CDR3 sequence is CASSVLQGVTGELFF. CDR3 coding DNA: TGTGCCAGCAGTGTCCTACAGGGGGTCACCGGGGAGCTGTTTTTT. This chain links TRBV2 with TRBJ2-2, with 8 bases identical to TRBD1. In germline, CDR1 is SNHLY, CDR2 FYNNEI. The CDR3 runs to 15 residues. V was clipped by 4 bases and J by 4 bases; unmatched bases: 5.

The V gene is TRBV9, the J gene TRBJ2-7, with D tentatively TRBD2 (6 bases). The CDR3 covers 15 residues. Per the germline V gene, CDR1 is SGDLS and CDR2 is YYNGEE. V was shortened by 0 bases and J by 0 bases, with 10 bases between the two germline ends. The CDR3 DNA is TGTGCCAGCAGCGTAGACGGGGGAAGCTCCTACGAGCAGTACTTC. The encoded protein is CASSVDGGSSYEQYF.

The chain is built from TRBV5-4 and TRBJ1-2, with 7 nucleotides matching TRBD1. V was clipped by 2 bases and J by 4 bases; unmatched bases: 2. CDR1 and CDR2 from the germline V gene are SGHNT and YYREEE (reference sequence). The length of the CDR3 is 13 residues. CDR3 in amino acids: CASSFAGGYGYTF. In DNA, the CDR3 is TGTGCCAGCAGCTTCGCAGGGGGCTATGGCTACACCTTC.

The rearrangement joins TRBV11-2 to TRBJ1-5; weak D call: TRBD1 (5 bases). The V end was cut by 5 bases, the J end by 7 bases, with 18 bases between. Germline CDR1 SGHAT, CDR2 FQNNGV. This CDR3 contains 15 residues. CDR3 protein: CASSPWGAPGQPQHF. The CDR3 DNA reads as TGTGCCAGCAGCCCCTGGGGCGCCCCGGGGCAGCCCCAGCATTTT.

The chain recombines TRBV5-4 with TRBJ1-2, with a weak D call TRBD1 (6 bases). The CDR3 loop spans 13 amino acids. CDR1 and CDR2 from the germline V gene are SGHNT and YYREEE (reference sequence). Trimming shortened V by 6 bases and J by 4 bases, and 13 bases separated the two germline ends. CDR3 sequence (DNA): TGTGCCAGCACCCAGGGGTTAGGCTATGGCTACACCTTC. Residues: CASTQGLGYGYTF. The full variable domain, its missing parts supplied by reference TRBV5-4 and TRBJ1-2, is ETGVTQSPTHLIKTRGQQVTLRCSSQSGHNTVSWYQQALGQGPQFIFQYYREEENGRGNFPPRFSGLQFPNYSSELNVNALELDDSALYLCASTQGLGYGYTFGSGTRLTVV.

Note on this clone: Other DNA sequences from this sample encode an identical CDR3 as well. This sequence joins TRBV6-5 and TRBJ1-1; weak D call: TRBD1 (5 bases). Germline V lookup: CDR1 MNHEY, CDR2 SVGAGI. V was pared by 4 bases and J by 4 bases, with 10 bases between. The length of the CDR3 is 13 residues. In DNA, the CDR3 is TGTGCCAGCAGTTTTCGGGGGAGCACTGAAGCTTTCTTT. Translation gives CASSFRGSTEAFF.

This clone has only one observation. The chain is built from TRBV30 and TRBJ1-2, with D tentatively TRBD1 (6 bases). CDR1 GTSNPN and CDR2 SVGIG come from the germline V gene (reference sequence). The ends were cut back, 4 bases at V and 2 bases at J, with 14 bases in the middle. CDR3 length equals 14 residues. The chain's CDR3 is CAWTLRRGNYGYTF. In nucleotides, the CDR3 is TGTGCCTGGACTTTGAGGAGGGGGAACTATGGCTACACCTTC.

About this clone: Other nucleotide sequences from this sample produce the same CDR3. The chain uses TRBV11-2 and TRBJ2-4; the D gene is possibly TRBD2 (7 bases). V lost 5 bases, J lost 10 bases, and 18 bases lay in between. This CDR3 is built from 14 residues. Germline V lookup: CDR1 SGHAT, CDR2 FQNNGV. This CDR3 reads CASSSTRGTNIQYF. Here the CDR3 DNA reads TGTGCCAGCAGCAGTACGCGGGGGACAAATATTCAGTACTTC.

There are a few counts of this clone. The V call is TRBV7-2, the J call TRBJ2-4, with D tentatively TRBD2 (7 bases). Germline loops: CDR1 SGHTA, CDR2 FQGNSA. The CDR3 length is 13 residues. V lost 7 bases and J lost 8, with 15 bases in between. CDR3 sequence reads: CASKQGGLDIQYF. CDR3 sequence (DNA): TGTGCCAGCAAACAGGGAGGGTTGGACATTCAGTACTTC. The full variable domain, completed using reference TRBV7-2 and TRBJ2-4, is GAGVSQSPSNKVTEKGKDVELRCDPISGHTALYWYRQSLGQGLEFLIYFQGNSAPDKSGLPSDRFSAERTGGSVSTLTIQRTQQEDSAVYLCASKQGGLDIQYFGAGTRLSVL.

Turning to this clone: Other DNA sequences of this sample code for an identical CDR3. This chain uses TRBV5-1 with TRBJ1-3; D might be TRBD1 (6 bases). The CDR3 covers 16 residues. V was pared by 2 bases and J by 4 bases, with 16 bases between. Germline lookup yields CDR1 SGHRS and CDR2 YFSETQ. CDR3 amino acids: CASSLREGGSGNTIYF. The CDR3 DNA is TGCGCCAGCAGCTTAAGAGAGGGGGGATCCGGAAACACCATATATTTT.

The rearrangement links TRBV7-9 to TRBJ2-7; possible D gene TRBD1, 6 bases. Trimming left V 3 bases short and J 2 bases short, with 8 bases between. This CDR3 is built from 13 residues. The V gene's germline CDR1 is SEHNR and CDR2 FQNEAQ (reference sequence). CDR3 protein: CASSLTGPYEQYF. The CDR3 coding sequence is TGTGCCAGCAGCTTGACAGGCCCCTACGAGCAGTACTTC.

The rearrangement uses TRBV19 and TRBJ2-1; TRBD2 agrees at 9 bases. The CDR3 spans 12 residues. V lost 5 bases and J lost 14; bases outside the gene matches: 7. CDR1 is LNHDA and CDR2 is SQIVND in the germline V gene (reference sequence). The CDR3 bases are TGTGCCAGTAGTCTGGCGGGGGGGCTTGAGTTCTTC. It yields the protein CASSLAGGLEFF.

The chain employs TRBV30 and TRBJ1-1; 8 positions match TRBD1. V shed 5 bases and J 4 bases; nucleotides not matched to a gene: 6. Germline V gene lookup returns CDR1 GTSNPN and CDR2 SVGIG (reference sequence). The CDR3 runs to 13 residues. The CDR3 loop is CAWDRGSTTEAFF. The CDR3 region has the DNA TGTGCCTGGGACAGGGGTTCGACCACTGAAGCTTTCTTT. The full variable domain, with the rest looked up from reference TRBV30 and TRBJ1-1, is SQTIHQWPATLVQPVGSPLSLECTVEGTSNPNLYWYRQAAGRGLQLLFYSVGIGQISSEVPQNLSASRPQDRQFILSSKKLLLSDSGFYLCAWDRGSTTEAFFGQGTRLTVV.

This clone was recorded a few times. The chain links TRBV2 to TRBJ2-7; TRBD1 agrees at 9 bases. V shed 2 bases and J 6 bases; nucleotides not matched to a gene: 8. This CDR3 region has 15 residues. Germline V CDR1 and CDR2: SNHLY, FYNNEI. DNA for the CDR3: TGTGCCAGCAGTGAAATGGACAGGGGATTGTTCGAGCAGTACTTC. Translating it yields CASSEMDRGLFEQYF.

J is TRBJ2-7 and V is TRBV18, with 10 positions matching TRBD1. Germline V gene sequence: CDR1 KGHSH, CDR2 LQKENI. The CDR3 contains 15 residues. After removal of 3 bases from V and 6 bases from J, the junction contained 8 bases not matched to a gene. In DNA form, the CDR3 reads TGTGCCAGCTCACCCCCGACAGGGGGCGTCACCGAGCAGTACTTC. This translates into CASSPPTGGVTEQYF.

This chain connects TRBV2 to TRBJ2-5; TRBD1 agrees at 8 bases. The germline V gene has CDR1 SNHLY and CDR2 FYNNEI. Trimming cost V 10 bases and J 4 bases; bases outside gene matches: 5. This CDR3 has 12 residues. This CDR3 is CAMTGTGETQYF. Written as DNA, the CDR3 is TGTGCCATGACCGGGACAGGAGAGACCCAGTACTTC. Together with reference TRBV2 and TRBJ2-5, the CDR3 gives the full variable domain: EPEVTQTPSHQVTQMGQEVILRCVPISNHLYFYWYRQILGQKVEFLVSFYNNEISEKSEIFDDQFSVERPDGSNFTLKIRSTKLEDSAMYFCAMTGTGETQYFGPGTRLLVL.

The rearrangement joins TRBV6-6 to TRBJ1-3; 7 bases fit TRBD1. In germline, CDR1 is MNHNY, CDR2 SVGAGI (reference sequence). After removal of 6 bases from V and 6 bases from J, the junction contained 11 bases not matched to a gene. The CDR3 is made up of 15 amino acids. CDR3 nucleotides: TGTGCCAGCAGAGAGACAGGGTCTCTACCAAACACCATATATTTT. It specifies CASRETGSLPNTIYF.

This clone was seen a few times. The junction shows a germline mismatch at one end, possibly a read error. The chain is built from TRBV7-7 and TRBJ1-4; D may be TRBD1 (5 bases). The CDR3 sequence is 13 residues long. Germline V gene sequence: CDR1 SSHAT, CDR2 FNYEAQ (reference sequence). The CDR3 loop reads CASSRDRGEKLFF. CDR3 nucleotides: TGTGCTAGCAGCCGGGACCGCGGGGAAAAACTGTTTTTT.

V gene TRBV7-8 combines with J gene TRBJ2-2; D remains ambiguous. CDR1 SGHVS and CDR2 FQNEAQ come from the germline V gene. The CDR3 extends over 13 amino acids. V was trimmed by 3 bases and J by 5 bases, leaving 7 bases between them. The CDR3: CASSFEWTGELFF. CDR3 DNA sequence: TGTGCCAGCAGCTTTGAGTGGACCGGGGAGCTGTTTTTT.

In this sample, this clone turned up once. This sequence joins TRBV6-1 and TRBJ2-5; D uncertain. Per germline, CDR1 MNHNS and CDR2 SASEGT. There are 12 residues in the CDR3. V was trimmed by 7 bases and J by 5 bases, leaving 11 bases between them. CDR3 sequence (DNA): TGTGCCAGCACGTATCTTGGGGAGACCCAGTACTTC. This translates into CASTYLGETQYF.

This clone was observed a handful of times. This sequence joins TRBV4-1 and TRBJ1-2; possibly TRBD1 for D (5 bases). Trimming pared 0 bases from V and 2 bases from J, leaving 10 bases between. This CDR3 spans 15 amino acids. Germline lookup yields CDR1 MGHRA and CDR2 YSYEKL. The CDR3 sequence: CASSQDFSGNYGYTF. In DNA form, the CDR3 reads TGCGCCAGCAGCCAAGATTTCTCAGGGAACTATGGCTACACCTTC.

The V call is TRBV9, the J call TRBJ2-1; tentatively, D is TRBD1 (6 bases). This CDR3 is 15 amino acids long. V was clipped by 0 bases and J by 4 bases, with 11 bases between them. Germline V lookup: CDR1 SGDLS, CDR2 YYNGEE. This chain's CDR3 is CASSVGGLLYNEQFF. The CDR3 region has the DNA TGTGCCAGCAGCGTAGGGGGGCTTCTATACAATGAGCAGTTCTTC. The full variable domain, rest sourced from reference TRBV9 and TRBJ2-1, is DSGVTQTPKHLITATGQRVTLRCSPRSGDLSVYWYQQSLDQGLQFLIQYYNGEERAKGNILERFSAQQFPDLHSELNLSSLELGDSALYFCASSVGGLLYNEQFFGPGTRLTVL.

This rearrangement joins TRBV4-2 to TRBJ1-2, with D possibly being TRBD1 (5 bases). The CDR3 contains 13 residues. Germline CDR1 and CDR2: LGHNA and YNFKEQ. V was trimmed by 7 bases and J by 5 bases, leaving 14 bases between them. The CDR3 DNA is TGTGCCAGCAACCTGGGGGGTCGGTATGGCTACACCTTC. This codes for CASNLGGRYGYTF.

The rearrangement links TRBV5-4 to TRBJ2-3, with D tentatively TRBD1 (7 bases). This CDR3 is built from 17 residues. Trimming cost V 4 bases and J 1 base, with 19 bases left between them. From germline, CDR1 is SGHNT and CDR2 YYREEE (reference sequence). The CDR3 here is CASSPSGGPVGTDTQYF. Written as DNA, the CDR3 is TGTGCCAGCAGCCCGTCAGGGGGGCCGGTGGGCACAGATACGCAGTATTTT.

The V and J genes are TRBV29-1 and TRBJ2-7; 7 nucleotides agree with TRBD1. The germline CDR1 and CDR2 sequences are SQVTM and ANQGSEA. Trimming cost V 4 bases and J 3 bases; bases outside gene matches: 9. The CDR3 has 14 residues. CDR3 nucleotide sequence: TGCAGCGTTGTGTCGGACAGGACCAACTACGAGCAGTACTTC. This codes for CSVVSDRTNYEQYF.

This chain joins TRBV6-5 and TRBJ2-7, with D maybe TRBD1 (8 bases). The germline gives CDR1 MNHEY, CDR2 SVGAGI. V lost 5 bases and J lost 3, with 14 bases in between. This CDR3 comprises 14 residues. The CDR3 spells CASSAYRGGYEQYF. The CDR3 DNA reads TGTGCCAGCAGTGCCTACAGGGGGGGCTACGAGCAGTACTTC.

DNA for the CDR3: TGCGCCAGCAGCTTGGGAGGGACAGGAGGGAGCTCCTATAATTCACCCCTCCACTTT. Translated: CASSLGGTGGSSYNSPLHF. The chain has TRBV5-1 and TRBJ1-6; 8 bases fit TRBD1. Losses at the gene ends were 0 bases for V and 0 bases for J; bases not matched to a gene: 8. The CDR3 totals 19 residues. Germline values: CDR1 SGHRS, CDR2 YFSETQ.